These 4 T cell receptor beta chains share one sample of origin, sequenced in a study of blood T cells in healthy people across ages. Using a J-beta primer mix together with a sample-barcoded 5' primer, a second PCR was run for roughly 6 to 12 cycles. One entry per CDR3 protein, called by TCRdb with MiXCR from the 5' RACE reads. The sample yields approximately 2,000,000 distinct CDR3 sequences, about two fifths seen once. Sequenced sample: blood. The source is a human donor in good health.

This clonotype was detected a few times. The chain links TRBV29-1 to TRBJ2-3; 8 bases are a match to TRBD1. The CDR3 contains 14 residues. V lost 8 bases to trimming and J lost 6 bases; unmatched junction nucleotides: 13. CDR1 and CDR2 (germline): SQVTM, ANQGSEA. The CDR3 DNA reads as TGCAGCCTGATGGGGACAGGAGTCCCGGATACGCAGTATTTT. It codes for CSLMGTGVPDTQYF.

The chain links TRBV5-1 to TRBJ1-1; TRBD1 is a possible D gene (5 bases). CDR1 is SGHRS and CDR2 is YFSETQ in the germline V gene. CDR3 length: 16 amino acids. Deletions cut 2 bases from V and 0 bases from J, with 14 bases between. The CDR3 coding sequence is TGCGCCAGCAGCTTTGACGGGGCAGGCGTGAACACTGAAGCTTTCTTT. Protein: CASSFDGAGVNTEAFF.

The rearrangement uses TRBV11-3 and TRBJ2-5; no firm D call. With 2 bases removed from V and 4 bases from J, the gap between germline ends came to 14 bases. Germline V CDR1 and CDR2: SGHNT, YENEEA. The CDR3 is made up of 15 amino acids. The CDR3 DNA sequence: TGTGCCAGCAGCTTATGGGAAGGCGTACGAGAGACCCAGTACTTC. Amino acid sequence: CASSLWEGVRETQYF.

This clonotype turned up a few times. The chain has TRBV4-3 and TRBJ2-7; the match to TRBD1 covers 7 bases. This CDR3 comprises 15 residues. The germline V gene encodes CDR1 LGHNA and CDR2 YSLEER. The J segment lost 3 bases and the V segment lost 0 bases, leaving 5 bases of the junction unmatched. CDR3 DNA: TGCGCCAGCAGCCAAGACACGGGACAGAACTACGAGCAGTACTTC. Its translation: CASSQDTGQNYEQYF.